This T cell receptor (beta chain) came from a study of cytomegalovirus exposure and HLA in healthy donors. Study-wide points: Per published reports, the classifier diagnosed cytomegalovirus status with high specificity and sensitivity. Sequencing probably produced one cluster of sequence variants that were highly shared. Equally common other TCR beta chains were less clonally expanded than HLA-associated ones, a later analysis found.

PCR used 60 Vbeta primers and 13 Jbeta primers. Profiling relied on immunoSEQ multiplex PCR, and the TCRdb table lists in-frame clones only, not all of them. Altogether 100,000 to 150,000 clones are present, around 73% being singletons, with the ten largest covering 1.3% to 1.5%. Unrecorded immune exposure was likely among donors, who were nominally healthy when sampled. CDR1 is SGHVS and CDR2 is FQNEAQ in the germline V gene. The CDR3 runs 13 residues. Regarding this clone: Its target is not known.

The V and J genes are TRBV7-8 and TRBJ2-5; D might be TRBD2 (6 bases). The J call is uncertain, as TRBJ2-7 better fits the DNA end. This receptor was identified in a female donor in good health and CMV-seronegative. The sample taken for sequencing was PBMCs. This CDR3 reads CASRGGDSYEQYF. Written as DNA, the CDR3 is TGTGCCAGCCGCGGCGGGGACTCCTACGAGCAGTACTTC.